This TCR beta chain was sequenced during a study of response to subunit inactivated influenza vaccine. Study-wide results and caveats: Only a handful of new T cells, the authors suggested, are recruited with each seasonal influenza vaccination.

This clonotype was seen more than once but under ten times. The target antigen is unknown. TCRdb reprocessed the RT-PCR reads via MiXCR and lists one record per CDR3 protein. This sample has over 800,000 distinct CDR3 sequences, with 20% to 25% found just once. Per the germline V gene, CDR1 is DFQATT and CDR2 is SNEGSKA (reference sequence). The CDR3 covers 15 residues. The V and J ends lost 1 base and 6 bases respectively, with 18 bases between them. The material was PBMCs from blood, obtained approximately 5 days after vaccination. The receptor comes from a man aged 45-65 years who received an inactivated influenza vaccine. The chain links TRBV20-1 to TRBJ1-1; perhaps TRBD1 as D (6 bases). The CDR3 nucleotides read TGCAGTGCTAGAGGCCCAGTTACCCAGGGGCCTGAAGCTTTCTTT. The encoded protein is CSARGPVTQGPEAFF.